A selection of T cell receptor beta chains follows, all from one sample in a study of T cells in Graves' hyperthyroidism and ophthalmopathy. TCRdb re-called the multiplex PCR reads through MiXCR, storing one row per CDR3 protein. The sample has about 360,000 distinct CDR3 sequences; roughly 13% are singletons. The specimen was blood. The receptor source for this set is a woman under 30 with Graves' hyperthyroidism. The CDR3 runs from the conserved cysteine through the conserved F or W. D genes are given only for firm matches. Size is stated for part of the rows, as once, few or many counts, or as a class when the clone is expanded.

many 13 TRBJ1-1 NA TRBV30 CAWSVHSNTEAFF TGTGCCTGGAGTGTACATTCTAACACTGAAGCTTTCTTT
few 13 TRBJ1-1 NA TRBV19 CASSISGYTEAFF TGTGCCAGTAGTATCTCGGGGTACACTGAAGCTTTCTTT
many 14 TRBJ2-1 TRBD1 TRBV15 CATSSQGAYNEQFF TGTGCCACCAGCAGCCAGGGGGCTTATAATGAGCAGTTCTTC
many 14 TRBJ1-2 NA TRBV2 CASSVREGEGGYTF TGTGCCAGCAGTGTAAGGGAGGGGGAAGGAGGCTACACCTTC
many 15 TRBJ2-1 TRBD2 TRBV20-1 CSAVLAGDSYNEQFF TGCAGTGCTGTACTAGCGGGGGACTCCTACAATGAGCAGTTCTTC
many 15 TRBJ1-5 NA TRBV28 CASSRWGVSNQPQHF TGTGCCAGTAGTCGTTGGGGGGTAAGCAATCAGCCCCAGCATTTT
NA 13 TRBJ2-7 TRBD1 TRBV7-2 CASREQGAYEQYF TGTGCCAGCAGGGAACAGGGGGCCTACGAGCAGTACTTC
many 14 TRBJ2-7 NA TRBV20-1 CSARDGGWGEEQYF TGCAGTGCTAGAGATGGGGGTTGGGGAGAGGAGCAGTACTTC
many 12 TRBJ2-5 TRBD2 TRBV29-1 CSVEAGGAAQYF TGCAGCGTTGAGGCCGGGGGGGCGGCCCAGTACTTC
many 15 TRBJ2-2 NA TRBV5-1 CASSLVGLDTGELFF TGCGCCAGCAGCTTGGTAGGGTTGGATACCGGGGAACTGTTTTTT
few 17 TRBJ2-1 TRBD2 TRBV4-1 CASSQDRVAGGYNEQFF TGCGCCAGCAGCCAAGATCGGGTAGCGGGGGGTTACAATGAGCAGTTCTTC
many 14 TRBJ1-6 NA TRBV20-1 CSARGQGNNSPLHF TGCAGTGCTAGAGGCCAGGGGAATAATTCACCCCTCCACTTT
many 15 TRBJ1-4 TRBD1 TRBV18 CASSRKQGEGEKLFF TGTGCCAGCTCACGAAAGCAGGGGGAAGGCGAAAAACTGTTTTTT
many 16 TRBJ2-4 TRBD2 TRBV6-1 CASSESGGLDKNIQYF TGTGCCAGCAGTGAATCGGGGGGGCTGGACAAAAACATTCAGTACTTC
many 12 TRBJ2-1 NA TRBV7-9 CASSFANGEQFF TGTGCCAGCAGCTTCGCCAACGGTGAGCAGTTCTTC
many 14 TRBJ1-3 TRBD1 TRBV27 CASSSGGSGNTIYF TGTGCCAGCAGTTCAGGGGGATCTGGAAACACCATATATTTT
many 16 TRBJ2-7 NA TRBV11-2 CASSSFGGRFPYEQYF TGTGCCAGCAGCTCGTTCGGGGGGCGATTCCCCTACGAGCAGTACTTC
many 12 TRBJ2-2 NA TRBV20-1 CSARDYTGELFF TGCAGTGCTAGGGACTACACCGGGGAGCTGTTTTTT
many 10 TRBJ2-3 NA TRBV20-1 CSARTRAQYF TGCAGTGCTAGGACACGGGCGCAGTATTTT
many 13 TRBJ1-5 NA TRBV5-1 CASRRDSNQPQHF TGCGCCAGCAGGAGAGATAGCAATCAGCCCCAGCATTTT
many 18 TRBJ2-2 NA TRBV10-3 CAISPSGTTLGGTGELFF TGTGCCATCAGTCCCTCCGGGACAACCCTCGGCGGCACCGGGGAGCTGTTTTTT
few 13 TRBJ1-1 TRBD1 TRBV19 CASRGQGRTEAFF TGTGCCAGTAGAGGACAGGGTAGGACTGAAGCTTTCTTT
many 15 TRBJ2-1 NA TRBV7-9 CASTPGGRGHDEQFF TGTGCCAGCACCCCGGGTGGGCGGGGGCACGATGAGCAGTTCTTC
many 14 TRBJ1-2 NA TRBV27 CASTLRGGSRGYTF TGTGCCAGCACTCTAAGGGGTGGGTCCCGCGGCTACACCTTC
many 12 TRBJ2-1 NA TRBV28 CASSPSEGTWFF TGTGCCAGCAGTCCATCCGAGGGGACGTGGTTCTTC
many 13 TRBJ1-6 NA TRBV3-1 CASSQDPGSPLHF TGTGCCAGCAGCCAAGATCCCGGTTCACCCCTCCACTTT
many 15 TRBJ1-1 NA TRBV18 CASSPQGLMDTEAFF TGTGCCAGCTCACCGCAAGGACTAATGGACACTGAAGCTTTCTTT
few 13 TRBJ2-1 NA TRBV7-9 CACSAGTSNEQFF TGTGCCTGCAGCGCCGGGACGAGCAATGAGCAGTTCTTC
many 16 TRBJ2-6 NA TRBV24-1 CATSDWGSSGANVLTF TGTGCCACCAGTGATTGGGGGAGCTCTGGGGCCAACGTCCTGACTTTC
NA 14 TRBJ1-1 NA TRBV7-2 CASSLNGRNTEAFF TGTGCCAGCAGCTTAAATGGTCGGAACACTGAAGCTTTCTTT
many 17 TRBJ2-7 NA TRBV6-2/TRBV6-3 CASSYSGRISTLYEQYF TGTGCCAGCAGTTACTCGGGGAGGATCTCCACCCTTTACGAGCAGTACTTC
few 17 TRBJ2-6 TRBD2 TRBV5-1 CASSFLAGISGANVLTF TGCGCCAGCAGCTTTCTAGCGGGGATCTCTGGGGCCAACGTCCTGACTTTC
few 16 TRBJ2-2 NA TRBV6-1 CASSESPGSKAGELFF TGTGCCAGCAGTGAAAGTCCAGGGTCGAAGGCCGGGGAGCTGTTTTTT
many 17 TRBJ2-1 TRBD2 TRBV9 CASSVLGASGNYNEQFF TGTGCCAGCAGCGTACTGGGAGCTAGCGGGAACTACAATGAGCAGTTCTTC
many 15 TRBJ2-2 NA TRBV7-8 CASSAVRVNTGELFF TGTGCCAGCAGCGCCGTACGCGTGAACACCGGGGAGCTATTTTTT
NA 14 TRBJ2-1 NA TRBV11-2 CASRPPGAYNEQFF TGTGCCAGCAGACCGCCGGGAGCTTACAATGAGCAGTTCTTC